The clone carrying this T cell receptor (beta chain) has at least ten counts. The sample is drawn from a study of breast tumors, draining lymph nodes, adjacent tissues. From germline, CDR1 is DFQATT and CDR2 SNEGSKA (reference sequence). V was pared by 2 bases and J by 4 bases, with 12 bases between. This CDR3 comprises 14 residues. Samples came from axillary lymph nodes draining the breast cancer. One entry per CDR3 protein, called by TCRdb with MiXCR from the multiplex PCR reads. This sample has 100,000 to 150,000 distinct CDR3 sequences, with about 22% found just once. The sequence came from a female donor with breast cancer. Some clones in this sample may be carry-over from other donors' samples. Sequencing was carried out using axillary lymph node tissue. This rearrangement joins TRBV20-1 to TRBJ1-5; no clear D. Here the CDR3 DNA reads TGCAGTGCTAGAACGTCGCAGACTAATCAGCCCCAGCATTTT. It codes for CSARTSQTNQPQHF.